Many counts were recorded for the clone carrying this TCR beta chain. This sample stems from a study of blood T cells in healthy people across ages. Germline V gives CDR1 SGHTA, CDR2 FQGNSA. V dropped 5 bases and J dropped 0; count of bases not matched to a gene: 7. The CDR3 has 15 residues. Next came a second PCR, run for about 7 to 11 cycles, which used a sample-barcoded 5' primer along with a J-beta primer mix. TCRdb ran MiXCR on the 5' RACE reads and lists one entry per CDR3 protein. The table has about 620,000 distinct CDR3 sequences, more than 20% seen once. The TCR originated in a man aged 65 to 79 in good health. Sample: blood. The chain couples TRBV7-2 to TRBJ2-7; 7 bases are shared with TRBD1. CDR3 in DNA: TGTGCCAGCAGCCCGGGACAGCATAGCTCCTACGAGCAGTACTTC. It translates to CASSPGQHSSYEQYF.